Presented here are 21 T cell receptor beta chains from one specimen sequenced in a study of T cell changes during pregnancy in multiple sclerosis. Only in-frame clones appear in the TCRdb table, and some are missing; sequencing was by immunoSEQ multiplex PCR. The sample has about 92,000 clones, 90% to 95% seen once. Sequencing was performed on peripheral blood, taken in the first trimester of pregnancy. Every receptor here comes from a female donor with multiple sclerosis, enrolled in a pregnancy study.

The chain combines TRBV7-3 with TRBJ2-1; 15 nucleotides match TRBD2. The CDR3 is made up of 15 amino acids. Losses at the gene ends were 5 bases for V and 7 bases for J; bases not matched to a gene: 3. Germline V gives CDR1 SGHTA, CDR2 FQGTGA. The CDR3 loop is CASSPGLAGGNEQFF. The DNA for the CDR3 is TGTGCCAGCAGCCCTGGACTAGCGGGGGGGAATGAGCAGTTCTTC.

This clone has just one count. This sequence joins TRBV7-3 and TRBJ2-1, with 7 bases identical to TRBD1. The CDR3 is made up of 16 amino acids. CDR1 is SGHTA and CDR2 is FQGTGA in the germline V gene. Trimming cost V 2 bases and J 4 bases; bases outside gene matches: 8. CDR3 nucleotides: TGTGCCAGCAGCTTAGTGGGGACAGCAAATTACAATGAGCAGTTCTTC. Translating it yields CASSLVGTANYNEQFF.

This CDR3 is CASSLIRREGGDTEAFF. CDR3 DNA sequence: TGTGCCAGCAGCTTAATACGGAGGGAAGGAGGGGACACTGAAGCTTTCTTT. The chain carries TRBV5-4 and TRBJ1-1; D is perhaps TRBD1 (5 bases). Germline CDR1 reads SGHNT; CDR2 reads YYREEE (reference sequence). V was clipped by 2 bases and J by 3 bases, with 20 bases between them. CDR3 size: 17 residues.

V is TRBV6-5 and J is TRBJ2-2; maybe TRBD1 (7 bases). This CDR3 has 15 residues. V was shortened by 6 bases and J by 3 bases, with 14 bases between the two germline ends. CDR1 and CDR2 from the germline V gene are MNHEY and SVGAGI. The CDR3 region has the DNA TGTGCCAGCAGACTACAGGGGACTGACACCGGGGAGCTGTTTTTT. It specifies CASRLQGTDTGELFF.

The rearrangement links TRBV2 to TRBJ2-1; perhaps TRBD1 as D (6 bases). Germline CDR1 and CDR2: SNHLY and FYNNEI. The CDR3 length is 16 residues. V was cut by 3 bases and J by 2 bases, with 14 bases left in between. This CDR3 reads CASSDLRRGAYNEQFF. CDR3 DNA sequence: TGTGCCAGCAGTGATCTCCGCAGGGGCGCCTACAATGAGCAGTTCTTC.

This chain joins TRBV13 and TRBJ2-5, with D possibly matching TRBD2 (5 bases). V gave up 0 bases and J gave up 3 bases, with 5 bases separating them. Germline-derived CDR1 and CDR2 are PRHDT and FYEKMQ (reference sequence). The length of the CDR3 is 13 residues. CDR3 sequence: CASSLGGEETQYF. The DNA for the CDR3 is TGTGCCAGCAGCTTAGGCGGGGAAGAGACCCAGTACTTC.

CDR3 sequence: CASRSMGGNTEAFF. The CDR3 nucleotides read TGTGCCAGCAGGTCCATGGGGGGGAACACTGAAGCTTTCTTT. This chain uses TRBV2 with TRBJ1-1, with D possibly TRBD1 on 5 matching bases. CDR3 length: 14 residues. Between the trimmed V and J ends, which lost 6 bases and 1 base, there was a span of 12 bases. Germline V gene lookup returns CDR1 SNHLY and CDR2 FYNNEI. The entire variable domain, with the rest obtained from reference TRBV2 and TRBJ1-1, is as follows: EPEVTQTPSHQVTQMGQEVILRCVPISNHLYFYWYRQILGQKVEFLVSFYNNEISEKSEIFDDQFSVERPDGSNFTLKIRSTKLEDSAMYFCASRSMGGNTEAFFGQGTRLTVV.

The gene calls are TRBV9 and TRBJ2-1; D perhaps matches TRBD2 (6 bases). V was shortened by 0 bases and J by 5 bases, with 18 bases between the two germline ends. Per the germline V gene, CDR1 is SGDLS and CDR2 is YYNGEE. This CDR3 is 17 amino acids long. Written as DNA, the CDR3 is TGTGCCAGCAGCGTAGGATGGTCGGCTAGCGAACACAATGAGCAGTTCTTC. It translates to CASSVGWSASEHNEQFF. The entire variable domain, with the rest obtained from reference TRBV9 and TRBJ2-1, is as follows: DSGVTQTPKHLITATGQRVTLRCSPRSGDLSVYWYQQSLDQGLQFLIQYYNGEERAKGNILERFSAQQFPDLHSELNLSSLELGDSALYFCASSVGWSASEHNEQFFGPGTRLTVL.

The J gene is TRBJ2-1, the V gene TRBV14; the D gene is possibly TRBD2 (6 bases). Per germline, CDR1 SGHDN and CDR2 FVKESK. Trimming shortened V by 1 base and J by 2 bases, and 15 bases separated the two germline ends. The CDR3 runs to 17 residues. The CDR3 DNA sequence: TGTGCCAGCAGCCAAGGGGAAGTAGCGGCCCCCTACAATGAGCAGTTCTTC. It yields the protein CASSQGEVAAPYNEQFF.

J is TRBJ2-1 and V is TRBV2; possibly TRBD2 for D (6 bases). Germline values: CDR1 SNHLY, CDR2 FYNNEI. Trimming removed 3 bases from V and 13 bases from J, with 13 bases in between. CDR3 length: 12 residues. CDR3 DNA: TGTGCCAGCAGTGAGAAGGGACTTCCACAGTTCTTC. Its translation is CASSEKGLPQFF.

About this clone: The junction shows a germline mismatch at one end, possibly a read error. The J gene is TRBJ2-3, the V gene TRBV6-4; 7 nucleotides match TRBD1. Germline values: CDR1 MRHNA, CDR2 SNTAGT. This CDR3 is 13 amino acids long. CDR3 DNA sequence: TGTGCCACCAGTAGGGGGCACACAGATACGCAGTATTTT. Amino acids: CATSRGHTDTQYF.

V gene TRBV27 combines with J gene TRBJ1-6; D is uncertain. CDR3 length: 12 residues. The V and J ends lost 6 bases and 9 bases respectively, with 9 bases between them. The germline V gene encodes CDR1 MNHEY and CDR2 SMNVEV (reference sequence). Written as DNA, the CDR3 is TGTGCCAGCAGGTCCCTAAGTTCACCCCTCCACTTT. It codes for CASRSLSSPLHF.

The chain uses TRBV6-5 and TRBJ1-5, with D uncertain. The CDR3 spans 13 residues. Trimming shortened V by 10 bases and J by 6 bases, and 16 bases separated the two germline ends. Germline CDR1 and CDR2: MNHEY and SVGAGI. The CDR3 loop reads CATSREEGQPQHF. Written as DNA, the CDR3 is TGTGCCACCTCGAGGGAGGAGGGTCAGCCCCAGCATTTT.

V gene TRBV9 combines with J gene TRBJ2-2; 11 bases align to TRBD1. Germline lookup yields CDR1 SGDLS and CDR2 YYNGEE. CDR3 length: 16 amino acids. V lost 4 bases, J lost 3 bases, and 5 bases stayed unmatched. CDR3 in amino acids: CASSPRDRGDTGELFF. The CDR3 DNA sequence: TGTGCCAGCAGCCCCCGGGACAGGGGGGACACCGGGGAGCTGTTTTTT.

V and J are TRBV5-5 and TRBJ2-7; TRBD1 is a possible D gene (6 bases). Germline loops: CDR1 SGHKS, CDR2 YYEKEE (reference sequence). The CDR3 consists of 14 residues. V was shortened by 4 bases and J by 3 bases, with 14 bases between the two germline ends. The CDR3 bases are TGTGCCAGCAGCGGAACGACAGGTCTCTACGAGCAGTACTTC. This sequence encodes CASSGTTGLYEQYF.

The V call is TRBV28, the J call TRBJ2-5; 8 bases fit TRBD2. This CDR3 spans 14 amino acids. V dropped 3 bases and J dropped 4; count of bases not matched to a gene: 4. Germline V gene sequence: CDR1 MDHEN, CDR2 SYDVKM. The CDR3 reads CASSFTGGAETQYF. CDR3 nucleotides: TGTGCCAGCAGTTTCACGGGGGGGGCAGAGACCCAGTACTTC.

V usage is TRBV6-6 and J usage is TRBJ2-4, with D maybe TRBD2 (6 bases). CDR1 MNHNY and CDR2 SVGAGI come from the germline V gene (reference sequence). This CDR3 has 16 residues. V lost 0 bases and J 0 bases, leaving 9 bases between the germline ends. CDR3 sequence (DNA): TGTGCCAGCAGTTACTCGAACGGGGGAGCCAAAAACATTCAGTACTTC. The encoded protein is CASSYSNGGAKNIQYF.

The CDR3 DNA sequence: TGTGCCAGCAGCGTAGAACTAGCCGGCGAGACCCAGTACTTC. This encodes CASSVELAGETQYF. The chain links TRBV9 to TRBJ2-5; weak D call: TRBD2 (6 bases). Germline CDR1 reads SGDLS; CDR2 reads YYNGEE. V dropped 0 bases and J dropped 5 bases, with 11 bases sitting between them. The CDR3 loop spans 14 amino acids.

The chain combines TRBV7-8 with TRBJ1-6; D is uncertain. The CDR3 is made up of 13 amino acids. V was shortened by 5 bases and J by 8 bases, with 10 bases between the two germline ends. Germline CDR1 is SGHVS and CDR2 is FQNEAQ. CDR3 sequence: CASSRQIDSPLHF. The CDR3 nucleotides are TGTGCCAGCAGCCGTCAGATTGATTCACCCCTCCACTTT.

The chain recombines TRBV7-6 with TRBJ2-3; 10 bases align to TRBD2. Germline V gene data show CDR1 as SGHVS and CDR2 as FNYEAQ. There are 15 residues in the CDR3. Trimming took 1 base from V and 7 from J; bases not matched to a gene: 5. CDR3 sequence: CASSLERGGQNTQYF. CDR3 in DNA: TGTGCCAGCAGCTTAGAGCGGGGGGGCCAGAATACGCAGTATTTT.

The chain links TRBV4-1 to TRBJ1-4; 8 bases are shared with TRBD1. This CDR3 is built from 19 residues. Looked up from germline, CDR1 is MGHRA and CDR2 is YSYEKL. J lost 5 bases, V lost 3 bases, and 17 bases had no gene match. In nucleotides, the CDR3 is TGCGCCAGCAGCCACCTGGACAGGGTCCAGCGTCATAGAAATGAAAAACTGTTTTTT. It encodes CASSHLDRVQRHRNEKLFF.